These 20 T cell receptor beta chains came from one sample sequenced in a study of breast tumors, draining lymph nodes, adjacent tissues. The lymph nodes were axillary draining lymph nodes from breast cancer patients. MiXCR was run by TCRdb on the multiplex PCR reads, yielding one entry per CDR3 protein. Found here are around 290,000 distinct CDR3 sequences, around 31% of them singletons; the top ten hold around 1%. The sequenced sample consisted of axillary lymph node tissue. Every receptor here comes from a female donor with breast cancer. Some clones in this sample may be carry-over from other donors' samples.

The chain employs TRBV12-3 or TRBV12-4 and TRBJ1-5; D is undetermined. This CDR3 has 17 amino acids. The V end lost 6 bases, the J end lost 11 bases, and 29 bases lay between the germline ends. CDR3 nucleotide sequence: TGTGCCAGCAGGCTCCGGGAGACTAGCGGGAACCAAGAGACCCAGCATTTT. Protein sequence: CASRLRETSGNQETQHF.

Remarks on this clonotype: Since a much larger clone is just one base distant, this may be a read error. This chain links TRBV7-9 with TRBJ2-1, with D perhaps being TRBD1 or TRBD2 (5 bases each). This CDR3 region has 17 residues. Germline CDR1 and CDR2: SEHNR and FQNEAQ (reference sequence). The CDR3 sequence is CACSLVAGTQTTDEQFF. CDR3 in DNA: TGTGCCTGCAGCTTAGTGGCCGGGACCCAAACAACGGATGAGCAGTTCTTC.

This clonotype was seen at least ten times. This rearrangement joins TRBV28 to TRBJ1-4; TRBD1 matches 7 bases. V shed 6 bases and J 8 bases; nucleotides not matched to a gene: 6. The CDR3 is made up of 13 amino acids. The germline V gene encodes CDR1 MDHEN and CDR2 SYDVKM. This chain's CDR3 is CASSRQGSEKLFF. CDR3 sequence (DNA): TGTGCCAGCAGCCGACAGGGATCCGAAAAACTGTTTTTT.

A word on this clonotype: Since the CDR3 does not end with the conserved phenylalanine or tryptophan, this likely comes from a read error. It is unclear where the CDR3 begins or ends on the DNA, so no DNA is shown, and the CDR3 is as TCRdb lists it. The chain is built from TRBV2 and TRBJ2-1. The CDR3 spans 13 amino acids, including both terminal residues. Germline lookup yields CDR1 SNHLY and CDR2 FYNNEI. CDR3 amino acids: CASSSGPNSERFL.

Worth noting for this clonotype: No conserved phenylalanine or tryptophan is present at the end of the CDR3, so a read error is the likely explanation. The V call is TRBV11-3, the J call TRBJ2-5; 8 positions match TRBD2. J gave up 9 bases and V 4 bases, and 13 bases lay outside the gene matches. CDR1 is SGHNT, CDR2 YENEEA, per germline. This CDR3 contains 15 residues. CDR3 in amino acids: CASSSAVAGSGPQYL. The CDR3, as DNA: TGTGCCAGCAGCTCAGCGGTAGCGGGATCCGGGCCCCAGTACCTC.

There are a few counts of this clonotype. The chain couples TRBV20-1 to TRBJ2-7; D may be TRBD1 or TRBD2 (6 bases each). The ends were cut back, 3 bases at V and 9 bases at J, with 18 bases in the middle. The CDR3 is made up of 13 amino acids. Looked up from germline, CDR1 is DFQATT and CDR2 is SNEGSKA (reference sequence). As DNA, the CDR3 is TGCAGTGCTAGTGAGGGGGGAGCGCCTGCGCAGTACTTC. Encoded protein: CSASEGGAPAQYF.

The V call is TRBV28, the J call TRBJ1-5; possibly TRBD1 for D (5 bases). This CDR3 is built from 15 residues. Germline lookup yields CDR1 MDHEN and CDR2 SYDVKM. The V gene lost 6 bases and the J gene lost 0 bases, with 12 bases spanning the gap. Here the CDR3 DNA reads TGTGCCAGCAGACACGGGACGCCTAGCAATCAGCCCCAGCATTTT. This translates into CASRHGTPSNQPQHF.

This clonotype was recorded at least ten times. The CDR3 spells CARRRNSTDTQYF. The CDR3 DNA follows: TGTGCCAGGCGCAGGAACAGCACAGATACGCAGTATTTT. The chain couples TRBV9 to TRBJ2-3; no clear D gene. V was shortened by 8 bases and J by 0 bases, with 10 bases between the two germline ends. Germline CDR1 is SGDLS and CDR2 is YYNGEE. This CDR3 region has 13 residues.

This clonotype was observed many times. V gene TRBV7-9 combines with J gene TRBJ2-7; TRBD2 might be the D (5 bases). The V end was cut by 4 bases, the J end by 3 bases, with 16 bases between. Germline V gene data show CDR1 as SEHNR and CDR2 as FQNEAQ (reference sequence). This CDR3 has 15 amino acids. The CDR3 DNA sequence: TGTGCCAGCAGCTCCTTCCGGGGTGGCTACTACGAGCAGTACTTC. This encodes CASSSFRGGYYEQYF.

This rearrangement joins TRBV7-9 to TRBJ1-2; TRBD1 agrees at 12 bases. The CDR3 consists of 13 residues. In germline, CDR1 is SEHNR, CDR2 FQNEAQ (reference sequence). J gave up 12 bases and V 5 bases, and 7 bases lay outside the gene matches. CDR3 residues: CASSLGQGAGNTF. The DNA of the CDR3 is TGTGCCAGCAGCCTGGGACAGGGGGCTGGAAACACCTTC. The variable domain in full, with the rest retrieved from reference TRBV7-9 and TRBJ1-2, is DTGVSQNPRHKITKRGQNVTFRCDPISEHNRLYWYRQTLGQGPEFLTYFQNEAQLEKSRLLSDRFSAERPKGSFSTLEIQRTEQGDSAMYLCASSLGQGAGNTFGSGTRLTVV.

This clonotype was seen a few times. The chain recombines TRBV27 with TRBJ2-2; the D gene is possibly TRBD1 (6 bases). CDR1 and CDR2 from the germline V gene are MNHEY and SMNVEV (reference sequence). The germline V and J ends were trimmed by 5 bases and 2 bases, with 12 bases remaining between them. The CDR3 covers 15 residues. The CDR3 region has the DNA TGTGCCAGCAGTCTCCGACAGGTTAACACCGGGGAGCTGTTTTTT. It yields the protein CASSLRQVNTGELFF.

This clonotype was detected many times. The gene calls are TRBV3-1 and TRBJ2-5; D is possibly TRBD1 (6 bases). This CDR3 is built from 13 residues. V was trimmed by 3 bases and J by 2 bases, leaving 7 bases between them. Per the germline V gene, CDR1 is LGHDT and CDR2 is YNNKEL (reference sequence). CDR3 sequence (DNA): TGTGCCAGCAGCCACAGGGGTCAAGAGACCCAGTACTTC. It codes for CASSHRGQETQYF.

This clonotype has just a few counts. This chain uses TRBV6-4 with TRBJ1-1; 7 bases are a match to TRBD1. The V segment lost 2 bases and the J segment 11 bases; nucleotides outside the gene matches: 5. The CDR3 loop spans 12 amino acids. CDR1 is MRHNA and CDR2 is SNTAGT in the germline V gene. CDR3 loop: CASSDLTGAAFF. The CDR3 nucleotides are TGTGCCAGCAGTGACCTAACAGGGGCGGCTTTCTTT.

This clonotype occurred many times. The rearrangement uses TRBV12-3 or TRBV12-4 and TRBJ1-2, with 9 bases identical to TRBD1. The CDR3 contains 13 residues. Losses at the gene ends were 5 bases for V and 4 bases for J; bases not matched to a gene: 2. In nucleotides, the CDR3 is TGTGCCAGCAGTCAGACAGGGGGCTATGGCTACACCTTC. Its protein is CASSQTGGYGYTF.

This clonotype showed up just a few times. One end of the junction is discordant with germline, which a read error may explain. V usage is TRBV5-1 and J usage is TRBJ1-4, with no clear D. The CDR3 contains 13 residues. The germline CDR1 and CDR2 sequences are SGHRS and YFSETQ. CDR3 DNA sequence: TGCGCCAGCAGCGATGCAACTAATGAAAACCTGTTTTTT. This sequence encodes CASSDATNENLFF.

This clonotype was recorded at least ten times. The genes are TRBV12-3 or TRBV12-4 and TRBJ1-5, with D unclear. The V end lost 3 bases, the J end lost 3 bases, and 12 bases lay between the germline ends. This CDR3 has 15 residues. CDR3 region: CASSFGRIPNQPQHF. In nucleotides, the CDR3 is TGTGCCAGCAGTTTCGGACGGATCCCCAATCAGCCCCAGCATTTT.

The chain uses TRBV25-1 and TRBJ2-5, with 10 positions matching TRBD2. CDR1 is MGHDK and CDR2 is SYGVNS in the germline V gene. V gave up 3 bases and J gave up 2 bases; unmatched junction bases: 3. This CDR3 has 15 amino acids. CDR3 loop: CASSDPGLAQETQYF. The CDR3 DNA reads TGTGCCAGCAGTGACCCGGGACTAGCGCAAGAGACCCAGTACTTC.

About this clonotype itself: Since a much larger clone is just one base distant, this may be a read error. The J gene is TRBJ1-2, the V gene TRBV12-3 or TRBV12-4; no firm D call. V dropped 3 bases and J dropped 4 bases, with 12 bases sitting between them. This CDR3 spans 14 amino acids. CDR3 DNA sequence: TGTGCCAGCAGTTTCGCTGACATACTCTATGGCTACACCTTC. Its translation is CASSFADILYGYTF.

This clonotype was seen repeatedly, ten times or more. The genes are TRBV12-5 and TRBJ2-7; TRBD2 matches 10 bases. Germline assignment: CDR1 LGHNT and CDR2 FRNRAP. This CDR3 contains 14 residues. V gave up 2 bases and J gave up 3 bases; unmatched junction bases: 1. CDR3 coding DNA: TGTGCTAGTGGTTTGAGGACTAGCGGCTACGAGCAGTACTTC. It encodes CASGLRTSGYEQYF.

As concerns this clonotype: One base away lies a much larger clone, so this may be a sequencing read error. No conserved phenylalanine or tryptophan ends this CDR3, so it is likely a read error. This chain links TRBV20-1 with TRBJ2-1, with D tentatively TRBD2 (6 bases). The ends were cut back, 1 base at V and 6 bases at J, with 19 bases in the middle. The CDR3 covers 16 residues. In germline, CDR1 is DFQATT, CDR2 SNEGSKA (reference sequence). This chain's CDR3 is CSARGPLRSGSNEQFL. The CDR3 DNA reads as TGCAGTGCTAGAGGGCCCTTGCGGAGCGGGTCCAATGAGCAGTTCCTC.